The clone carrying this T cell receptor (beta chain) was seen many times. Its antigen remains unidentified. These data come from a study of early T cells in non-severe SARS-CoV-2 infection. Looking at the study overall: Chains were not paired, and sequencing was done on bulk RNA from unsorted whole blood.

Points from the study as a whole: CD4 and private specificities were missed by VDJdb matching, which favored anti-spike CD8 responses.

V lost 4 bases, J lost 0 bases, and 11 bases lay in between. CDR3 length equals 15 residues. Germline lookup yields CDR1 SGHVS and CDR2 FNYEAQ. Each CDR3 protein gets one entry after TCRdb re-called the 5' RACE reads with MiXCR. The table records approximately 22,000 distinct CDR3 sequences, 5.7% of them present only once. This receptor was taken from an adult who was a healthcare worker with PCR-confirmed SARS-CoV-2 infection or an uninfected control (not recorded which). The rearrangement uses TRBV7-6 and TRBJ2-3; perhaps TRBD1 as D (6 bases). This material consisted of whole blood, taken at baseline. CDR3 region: CASSSRGFSTDTQYF. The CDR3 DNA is TGTGCCAGCAGCTCCAGGGGTTTCAGCACAGATACGCAGTATTTT.